The rows below give T cell receptor beta chains drawn from one sample of a study of blood T cell repertoires in COVID-19. Generated by immunoSEQ multiplex PCR, the TCRdb table keeps only in-frame clones and is missing some. The table has 150,000 to 200,000 clones, about 82% seen once. Sequences were obtained from PBMCs or T cells enriched from blood (not recorded which). These receptors came from a woman aged 25 to 39 who had recovered from COVID-19. Both conserved end residues are part of each CDR3. The D gene is left open where the match is weak. Clone size is not always given. Where it is, it says once, few, many or a class for expanded clones.

v_call	d_call	j_call	clone_size	cdr3_aa	cdr3_nt
TRBV24-1	NA	TRBJ2-3	NA	CATSDTQGSTDTQYF	TGTGCCACCAGTGACACACAGGGATCCACAGATACGCAGTATTTT
TRBV5-1	NA	TRBJ2-2	NA	CASSLVSVTGELFF	TGCGCCAGCAGCTTGGTTTCCGTGACCGGGGAGCTGTTTTTT
TRBV2	TRBD1	TRBJ2-7	NA	CASSGFQGQGDHEQYF	TGTGCCAGCAGTGGGTTCCAGGGACAGGGGGACCACGAGCAGTACTTC
TRBV5-1	TRBD2	TRBJ2-3	once	CASRGEGLKGDTQYF	TGCGCCAGCAGGGGGGAGGGCCTAAAAGGAGATACGCAGTATTTT
TRBV7-2	NA	TRBJ2-2	NA	CASSFDAAANTGELFF	TGTGCCAGCAGCTTCGACGCGGCCGCGAACACCGGGGAGCTGTTTTTT
TRBV6-6	TRBD1	TRBJ1-6	NA	CASRTLDRESSPLHF	TGTGCCAGCAGAACCTTGGACAGGGAAAGTTCACCCCTCCACTTT
TRBV3-1/TRBV3-2	TRBD2	TRBJ2-1	NA	CASSQGLAGEFF	TGTGCCAGCAGCCAAGGACTAGCGGGAGAGTTCTTC
TRBV11-3	NA	TRBJ2-3	NA	CASSLVAKDTQYF	TGTGCCAGCAGCTTAGTAGCGAAAGATACGCAGTATTTT
TRBV5-5	TRBD2	TRBJ2-2	NA	CASSFLSGGDTGELFF	TGTGCCAGCAGCTTCCTTAGCGGGGGGGACACCGGGGAGCTGTTTTTT
TRBV25-1	TRBD2	TRBJ2-1	NA	CASSEYRLAGGNEQFF	TGTGCCAGCAGTGAATATCGACTAGCGGGAGGCAATGAGCAGTTCTTC
TRBV4-1	TRBD2	TRBJ2-7	NA	CASSQDPGGSVYEQYF	TGCGCCAGCAGCCAAGATCCGGGGGGATCGGTCTACGAGCAGTACTTC
TRBV27	TRBD1	TRBJ2-3	NA	CASSIGGGQVTDTQYF	TGTGCCAGCAGTATAGGGGGCGGGCAGGTCACAGATACGCAGTATTTT
TRBV24-1	NA	TRBJ2-3	once	CATSDFATEGTDTQYF	TGTGCCACCAGTGATTTCGCGACAGAAGGCACAGATACGCAGTATTTT
TRBV5-8	TRBD2	TRBJ2-1	NA	CASSPGTSSYNEQFF	TGTGCCAGCAGCCCCGGGACTAGCTCATACAATGAGCAGTTCTTC
TRBV28	TRBD2	TRBJ2-2	NA	CASSFLGLAEFTGELFF	TGTGCCAGCAGTTTTCTAGGACTAGCGGAATTCACCGGGGAGCTGTTTTTT
TRBV5-1	TRBD2	TRBJ2-3	NA	CASRSSGDTDTQYF	TGCGCCAGCAGGTCTAGCGGGGACACAGATACGCAGTATTTT
TRBV2	TRBD1	TRBJ1-3	NA	CASSGDRGQGNTIYF	TGTGCCAGCAGTGGAGACAGGGGGCAAGGAAACACCATATATTTT
TRBV28	NA	TRBJ1-2	NA	CASSPGLSVNYGYTF	TGTGCCAGCAGTCCAGGGTTATCGGTTAACTATGGCTACACCTTC